Shown below are 26 T cell receptor beta chains from a single sample sequenced in a study of molecular identifiers for immune sequencing clone quantification. TCRdb processed the PCR reads anew with MiXCR; each CDR3 protein has one entry. The repertoire holds about half a million distinct CDR3 sequences, with approximately 25% as singletons. The specimen was naive CD8+ T cells from blood, with Jurkat cell RNA spiked in. Subset noted: FACS-sorted CD8+CD4-CCR7+CD45RA+ naive T cells. The origin of the receptors is a human donor in good health. Some libraries in this study had Jurkat cell RNA spiked in.

As to this clonotype: This could be a read error, since a much larger clone is one nucleotide away. The rearrangement uses TRBV5-4 and TRBJ2-5; D unclear. CDR3 size: 13 residues. Germline CDR1 reads SGHNT; CDR2 reads YYREEE (reference sequence). The CDR3 DNA is TGTGTCAGCAGCTTGTTCCTCCAAGAGACCCAGTACTTC. It translates to CVSSLFLQETQYF.

A word on this clonotype: This may be a read error: a much more frequent sequence differs by one nucleotide. The gene calls are TRBV4-3 and TRBJ2-7; D remains ambiguous. The germline gives CDR1 LGHNA, CDR2 YSLEER. The CDR3 consists of 15 residues. V lost 1 base to trimming and J lost 0 bases, with 10 bases between them. The CDR3 reads CASSQVGVSSYEQYF. CDR3 nucleotides: TGCGCCAGCAGCCAAGTAGGTGTGAGCTCCTACGAGCAGTACTTC.

This clonotype was found a few times. The chain combines TRBV6-1 with TRBJ1-5, with a tentative D call TRBD1 (5 bases). V dropped 6 bases and J dropped 3 bases, with 18 bases sitting between them. This CDR3 contains 16 residues. Germline-derived CDR1 and CDR2 are MNHNS and SASEGT. CDR3 loop: CASSERGFRVNQPQHF. Here the CDR3 DNA reads TGTGCCAGCAGCGAACGGGGGTTCCGAGTCAATCAGCCCCAGCATTTT.

This clonotype has just a few counts. The chain is built from TRBV6-5 and TRBJ2-1, with no clear D. Trimming took 2 bases from V and 5 from J, leaving 13 bases between them. CDR3 length: 15 amino acids. In germline, CDR1 is MNHEY, CDR2 SVGAGI. CDR3 region: CASSYSPGPHNEQFF. CDR3 sequence (DNA): TGTGCCAGCAGTTACAGTCCGGGCCCCCACAATGAGCAGTTCTTC.

This clonotype was recorded many times. The rearrangement uses TRBV13 and TRBJ2-4; possibly TRBD2 for D (6 bases). The CDR3 has 13 amino acids. Trimming removed 5 bases from V and 6 bases from J, with 11 bases in between. Germline V CDR1 and CDR2: PRHDT, FYEKMQ (reference sequence). CDR3 protein: CASSRGTPNIQYF. The CDR3 nucleotides read TGTGCCAGCAGCCGCGGGACCCCAAACATTCAGTACTTC.

This clonotype has ten or more counts. The chain joins TRBV25-1 to TRBJ1-3; 8 bases line up with TRBD1. Unmatched junction bases numbered 6, after V lost 1 base and J lost 4 bases. Germline loops: CDR1 MGHDK, CDR2 SYGVNS. The CDR3 runs to 16 residues. Written as DNA, the CDR3 is TGTGCCAGCAGTGAATTACCGGACAGGGTCGGAAACACCATATATTTT. Protein: CASSELPDRVGNTIYF.

This chain uses TRBV5-1 with TRBJ2-5; 12 bases map to TRBD2. Germline CDR1 SGHRS, CDR2 YFSETQ. CDR3 length equals 15 residues. V lost 8 bases, J lost 7 bases, and 12 bases stayed unmatched. For the CDR3, the DNA is TGCGCCAGTAGGATGACTAGCGGGGGAAAAGCGACCCAGTACTTC. Its protein product is CASRMTSGGKATQYF.

The chain combines TRBV14 with TRBJ2-3; 7 nucleotides align to TRBD2. V lost 0 bases, J lost 0 bases, and 6 bases stayed unmatched. Germline CDR1 is SGHDN and CDR2 is FVKESK. CDR3 size: 17 residues. The CDR3, as DNA: TGTGCCAGCAGCCAAGAGTCGGGAGGAACTAGCACAGATACGCAGTATTTT. Protein sequence: CASSQESGGTSTDTQYF.

This clonotype was detected a few times. The chain joins TRBV20-1 to TRBJ2-7; TRBD1 matches 9 bases. Germline-derived CDR1 and CDR2 are DFQATT and SNEGSKA (reference sequence). The V and J ends lost 5 bases and 2 bases, in that order; junction bases with no gene match: 7. CDR3 length: 14 residues. CDR3 sequence reads: CSAEPGTGPYEQYF. In DNA form, the CDR3 reads TGCAGTGCTGAACCCGGGACAGGGCCCTACGAGCAGTACTTC.

This clonotype was seen ten or more times. The chain combines TRBV6-5 with TRBJ2-7, with D perhaps TRBD1 (5 bases). The CDR3 runs to 13 residues. Trimming took off 10 bases at V and 4 bases at J, with 17 bases between the two ends. CDR1 is MNHEY, CDR2 SVGAGI, per germline. CDR3 in amino acids: CATRDRYMYEQYF. Here the CDR3 DNA reads TGTGCCACCCGAGACAGATATATGTACGAGCAGTACTTC.

V gene TRBV3-1 combines with J gene TRBJ2-3, with 9 bases aligning to TRBD2. The trim removed 6 bases at V and 2 bases at J, leaving 9 bases unmatched. The CDR3 runs 16 residues. The germline CDR1 and CDR2 sequences are LGHDT and YNNKEL (reference sequence). The CDR3 region has the DNA TGTGCCAGCAGACACTTAGCGGGAGAGGACACAGATACGCAGTATTTT. Its translation: CASRHLAGEDTDTQYF.

This clonotype was recorded a few times. DNA for the CDR3: TGTGCCAGCAGTTTATCGGGGGTCGCGAACACCGGGGAGCTGTTTTTT. Protein product: CASSLSGVANTGELFF. This sequence joins TRBV12-3 or TRBV12-4 and TRBJ2-2; D possibly corresponds to TRBD2 (6 bases). Trimming took off 2 bases at V and 0 bases at J, with 10 bases between the two ends. The length of the CDR3 is 16 residues.

This clonotype occurred many times. The chain joins TRBV20-1 to TRBJ2-5; the D is unclear. CDR1 and CDR2 from the germline V gene are DFQATT and SNEGSKA (reference sequence). The CDR3 covers 13 residues. Trimming shortened V by 0 bases and J by 5 bases, and 10 bases separated the two germline ends. CDR3 loop: CSAREWSGETQYF. CDR3 sequence (DNA): TGCAGTGCTAGAGAGTGGTCCGGGGAGACCCAGTACTTC.

This clonotype was seen more than once but under ten times. The V call is TRBV20-1, the J call TRBJ2-3; the match to TRBD2 covers 7 bases. CDR1 DFQATT and CDR2 SNEGSKA come from the germline V gene (reference sequence). There are 14 residues in the CDR3. V shed 7 bases and J 8 bases; nucleotides not matched to a gene: 15. CDR3 bases: TGCAGTGTATCTACTAGCGCCCAGCGCTTTACGCAGTATTTT. It encodes CSVSTSAQRFTQYF.

This clonotype was detected many times. The CDR3 loop is CASTHLVPVGNTEAFF. The CDR3 DNA follows: TGTGCCAGCACCCACTTAGTACCCGTCGGGAACACTGAAGCTTTCTTT. The J gene is TRBJ1-1, the V gene TRBV7-9; no definite D call. Trimming removed 7 bases at V and 1 base at J, with 19 bases between. Germline-derived CDR1 and CDR2 are SEHNR and FQNEAQ (reference sequence). The length of the CDR3 is 16 residues.

This clonotype was seen repeatedly, ten times or more. V gene TRBV2 combines with J gene TRBJ2-5, with a weak D call TRBD2 (6 bases). CDR1 and CDR2 (germline): SNHLY, FYNNEI. This CDR3 has 15 residues. The V end lost 4 bases, the J end lost 0 bases, and 12 bases lay between the germline ends. CDR3 DNA: TGTGCCAGCAGTGCGAATAGCGGCAACCAAGAGACCCAGTACTTC. Its translation: CASSANSGNQETQYF.

This clonotype was seen repeatedly, ten times or more. The chain carries TRBV29-1 and TRBJ2-7, with TRBD1 matching over 7 bases. Trimming removed 2 bases from V and 2 bases from J; junction bases left unmatched: 6. The CDR3 is 14 residues long. Germline CDR1 SQVTM, CDR2 ANQGSEA. CDR3 bases: TGCAGCGTTGAATCAGGGGGAAACACCTACGAGCAGTACTTC. As protein: CSVESGGNTYEQYF.

This sequence joins TRBV9 and TRBJ1-2; TRBD1 matches at 8 bases. CDR1 and CDR2 (germline): SGDLS, YYNGEE. The CDR3 runs 17 residues. V lost 0 bases and J lost 0; bases outside the gene matches: 7. CDR3 bases: TGTGCCAGCAGCGTAGGGGACAGGCTGCAAGCTAACTATGGCTACACCTTC. Its protein is CASSVGDRLQANYGYTF.

Details on this clonotype: A much larger clone differs by one base, so this may be a read error. This CDR3 reads CSASGGFWTDTQYF. The CDR3, as DNA: TGCAGTGCTTCCGGGGGGTTTTGGACAGATACGCAGTATTTT. The V call is TRBV20-1, the J call TRBJ2-3; 7 nucleotides match TRBD2. CDR3 length equals 14 residues. The V and J ends lost 5 bases and 3 bases, in that order; junction bases with no gene match: 8. In germline, CDR1 is DFQATT, CDR2 SNEGSKA (reference sequence).

This clonotype was seen more than once but under ten times. The J gene is TRBJ2-3, the V gene TRBV20-1; unclear D gene. Germline V gene data show CDR1 as DFQATT and CDR2 as SNEGSKA (reference sequence). CDR3 length: 13 residues. The V end lost 3 bases, the J end lost 9 bases, and 16 bases lay between the germline ends. CDR3: CSASFIEVATQYF. CDR3 bases: TGCAGTGCTAGTTTCATCGAGGTAGCCACGCAGTATTTT.

The chain employs TRBV6-2 or TRBV6-3 and TRBJ2-2; D may be TRBD1 (6 bases). The CDR3 sequence is 16 residues long. Germline V gene lookup returns CDR1 MNHEY and CDR2 SVGEGT. The ends were cut back, 3 bases at V and 0 bases at J, with 11 bases in the middle. DNA of the CDR3: TGTGCCAGCAGTTATCACGGGACAACGAACACCGGGGAGCTGTTTTTT. It translates to CASSYHGTTNTGELFF.

This clonotype was counted between two and nine times. V and J are TRBV4-2 and TRBJ2-2; 9 bases agree with TRBD2. This CDR3 is built from 17 residues. The V gene end was trimmed by 3 bases and the J gene end by 0 bases; junction bases not matched to a gene: 5. In germline, CDR1 is LGHNA, CDR2 YNFKEQ. CDR3 bases: TGTGCCAGCAGCCAGGGCCCTAGCGGGACGAACACCGGGGAGCTGTTTTTT. Amino acid sequence: CASSQGPSGTNTGELFF.

The rearrangement joins TRBV7-8 to TRBJ2-5; D might be TRBD1 or TRBD2, each matching 5 bases. Trimming took off 5 bases at V and 5 bases at J, with 18 bases between the two ends. CDR3 length: 15 residues. In germline, CDR1 is SGHVS, CDR2 FQNEAQ. The CDR3 is CASSKYTGTAETQYF. The CDR3 coding sequence is TGTGCCAGCAGCAAATATACCGGGACCGCGGAGACCCAGTACTTC.

This clonotype was seen a handful of times. V is TRBV12-3 or TRBV12-4 and J is TRBJ2-3, with 7 bases aligning to TRBD2. The CDR3 runs 14 residues. Trimming cost V 5 bases and J 3 bases; bases outside gene matches: 5. CDR3 in amino acids: CASSQTGGTDTQYF. DNA for the CDR3: TGTGCCAGCAGTCAGACGGGGGGAACAGATACGCAGTATTTT.

The V and J genes are TRBV27 and TRBJ1-5, with TRBD1 matching over 9 bases. The germline gives CDR1 MNHEY, CDR2 SMNVEV (reference sequence). The CDR3 is 13 amino acids. The ends lost 6 bases at V and 3 bases at J; junction bases unmatched: 0. The DNA of the CDR3 is TGTGCCAGCAGACAGGGGGCCAATCAGCCCCAGCATTTT. Protein sequence: CASRQGANQPQHF.

The chain couples TRBV12-3 or TRBV12-4 to TRBJ2-5; D unresolved. CDR3 length: 13 residues. The V end lost 3 bases, the J end lost 3 bases, and 8 bases lay between the germline ends. The CDR3 sequence is CASSFLGKETQYF. In DNA, the CDR3 is TGTGCCAGCAGTTTTCTAGGGAAAGAGACCCAGTACTTC.